What follows are 20 T cell receptor beta chains derived from one specimen sequenced in a study of T cells after yellow fever vaccination. TCRdb re-called the 5' RACE reads with MiXCR, one entry per CDR3 protein. Among about 130,000 distinct CDR3 sequences listed, about 8.2% were seen once. The sample consisted of CD8+ T cells sorted from PBMCs, taken on the day of the yellow fever booster vaccination. All receptors derive from a man aged 18 to 35 who received the YFV17D yellow fever vaccine.

This clonotype was counted only a few times. This CDR3 reads CASSLREATNEKLFF. The CDR3 DNA reads TGCGCCAGCAGCTTGCGGGAAGCAACTAATGAAAAACTGTTTTTT. The V and J genes are TRBV5-1 and TRBJ1-4; D is ambiguous. V was cut by 1 base and J by 0 bases, with 7 bases left in between. CDR1 is SGHRS and CDR2 is YFSETQ in the germline V gene. This CDR3 comprises 15 residues.

This chain uses TRBV12-3 or TRBV12-4 with TRBJ2-3, with 10 positions matching TRBD2. The V and J ends lost 1 base and 6 bases, in that order; junction bases with no gene match: 4. The CDR3 is 15 amino acids. The CDR3 region is CASSLVSGGRDTQYF. Here the CDR3 DNA reads TGTGCCAGCAGTTTAGTTAGCGGGGGGCGTGATACGCAGTATTTT.

This rearrangement joins TRBV20-1 to TRBJ2-1; possibly TRBD1 or TRBD2 for D (5 bases each). V was trimmed by 3 bases and J by 7 bases, leaving 22 bases between them. The germline V gene has CDR1 DFQATT and CDR2 SNEGSKA (reference sequence). The CDR3 contains 16 residues. CDR3 protein: CSASLDTGTAFNEQFF. The CDR3 coding sequence is TGCAGTGCTAGCCTGGATACCGGGACGGCTTTTAATGAGCAGTTCTTC.

V gene TRBV29-1 combines with J gene TRBJ1-2; D gene uncertain. Germline V gives CDR1 SQVTM, CDR2 ANQGSEA. Trimming shortened V by 6 bases and J by 7 bases, and 9 bases separated the two germline ends. The length of the CDR3 is 10 residues. DNA for the CDR3: TGCAGCGTCATCAGCCTTGGCTACACCTTC. Its protein product is CSVISLGYTF.

The chain couples TRBV6-5 to TRBJ1-2; tentative D call: TRBD1 (6 bases). V was cut by 3 bases and J by 7 bases, with 12 bases left in between. The CDR3 is 13 residues long. The V gene's germline CDR1 is MNHEY and CDR2 SVGAGI. The DNA of the CDR3 is TGTGCCAGCAGTTATGGGGGGGGCATTGGCTACACCTTC. Protein product: CASSYGGGIGYTF.

This clonotype was picked up many times. The rearrangement uses TRBV5-1 and TRBJ2-4; perhaps D is TRBD1 or TRBD2 (5 bases each). The CDR3 is made up of 15 amino acids. The germline V gene encodes CDR1 SGHRS and CDR2 YFSETQ. The V end was cut by 0 bases, the J end by 3 bases, with 10 bases between. The CDR3: CASSLVGTGKNIQYF. The CDR3 DNA reads as TGCGCCAGCAGCTTGGTCGGGACGGGCAAAAACATTCAGTACTTC.

This clonotype occurred many times. This chain connects TRBV27 to TRBJ1-1; 7 bases fit TRBD1. V shed 6 bases, J shed 1 base, and the junction held 11 bases outside the gene matches. Germline V gives CDR1 MNHEY, CDR2 SMNVEV (reference sequence). This CDR3 region has 16 residues. The CDR3 is CASSPARRDRNTEAFF. The CDR3 DNA is TGTGCCAGCAGCCCCGCCCGCCGGGACAGGAACACTGAAGCTTTCTTT.

This sequence joins TRBV7-9 and TRBJ2-5; 8 bases align to TRBD1. CDR3 length: 15 amino acids. Germline V lookup: CDR1 SEHNR, CDR2 FQNEAQ (reference sequence). Unmatched junction bases numbered 9, after V lost 5 bases and J lost 4 bases. In DNA form, the CDR3 reads TGTGCCAGCAGCACCCAACAGGGGGGTAGAGAGACCCAGTACTTC. This gives the protein CASSTQQGGRETQYF.

In this sample, this clonotype turned up many times. A read error may produce the germline difference seen at one junction end. The chain combines TRBV5-5 with TRBJ1-1; TRBD1 matches 7 bases. Germline V gene lookup returns CDR1 SGHKS and CDR2 YYEKEE (reference sequence). The CDR3 is 14 residues long. DNA of the CDR3: TGTGCCAGCACCTTGGAGGGGGCGTACACTGAAGCTTTCTTT. It translates to CASTLEGAYTEAFF.

This clonotype was observed a few times. The chain recombines TRBV24-1 with TRBJ1-4; D is ambiguous. This CDR3 contains 19 residues. Trimming stripped 0 bases from V and 6 bases from J, with 22 bases between. Germline V CDR1 and CDR2: KGHDR, SFDVKD. This chain's CDR3 is CATSDLGLEGPPGDEKLFF. CDR3 nucleotide sequence: TGTGCCACCAGTGATTTGGGGCTCGAAGGTCCACCCGGGGATGAAAAACTGTTTTTT.

The chain carries TRBV7-6 and TRBJ2-3; D unclear. This CDR3 is built from 16 residues. V was cut by 5 bases and J by 2 bases, with 17 bases left in between. Germline CDR1 reads SGHVS; CDR2 reads FNYEAQ. The chain's CDR3 is CASSADGQPVTDTQYF. As DNA, the CDR3 is TGTGCCAGCAGCGCCGATGGCCAGCCAGTCACAGATACGCAGTATTTT.

This clonotype was seen only a few times. The chain employs TRBV28 and TRBJ1-6, with 8 positions matching TRBD1. The junction had 5 bases not matched to a gene; V was cut back by 4 bases and J by 0 bases. Germline V gene data show CDR1 as MDHEN and CDR2 as SYDVKM. The CDR3 loop spans 17 amino acids. CDR3 nucleotide sequence: TGTGCCAGCAGTTCCGACAGGGGAAGCTCCTATAATTCACCCCTCCACTTT. Translation: CASSSDRGSSYNSPLHF.

The chain is built from TRBV6-2 or TRBV6-3 and TRBJ2-2; TRBD2 matches at 8 bases. This CDR3 comprises 17 residues. Trimming took 2 bases from V and 3 from J; bases not matched to a gene: 8. From germline, CDR1 is MNHEY and CDR2 SVGEGT. For the CDR3, the DNA is TGTGCCAGCAGTTACATCCCGGGACTAGGGGACACCGGGGAGCTGTTTTTT. Translation: CASSYIPGLGDTGELFF.

The sample holds a few counts of this clonotype. The chain carries TRBV6-1 and TRBJ1-2, with D unclear. CDR3 length: 9 residues. Germline assignment: CDR1 MNHNS and CDR2 SASEGT. V was shortened by 10 bases and J by 2 bases, with 2 bases between the two germline ends. CDR3 DNA: TGTGCCACCAACTATGGCTACACCTTC. Translated: CATNYGYTF.

The table lists this clonotype with a few counts. The CDR3 sequence: CATTTDYNSPLHF. In DNA, the CDR3 is TGTGCTACCACCACAGACTATAATTCACCCCTCCACTTT. The chain links TRBV6-5 to TRBJ1-6; the D is unclear. This CDR3 has 13 amino acids. Germline CDR1 is MNHEY and CDR2 is SVGAGI.

The V and J genes are TRBV5-1 and TRBJ2-3; perhaps D is TRBD1 or TRBD2 (5 bases each). V dropped 4 bases and J dropped 0 bases, with 12 bases sitting between them. This CDR3 contains 15 residues. Germline V gene sequence: CDR1 SGHRS, CDR2 YFSETQ. CDR3 protein: CASSGGESSTDTQYF. The CDR3 region has the DNA TGCGCCAGCAGCGGGGGAGAGTCTAGCACAGATACGCAGTATTTT.

This chain links TRBV3-1 with TRBJ1-4; TRBD1 aligns across 8 bases. This CDR3 region has 15 residues. Unmatched junction bases numbered 7, after V lost 6 bases and J lost 4 bases. CDR1 and CDR2 from the germline V gene are LGHDT and YNNKEL (reference sequence). CDR3 amino acids: CASSLRDRLNEKLFF. CDR3 DNA: TGTGCCAGCAGTCTTCGGGACAGGCTTAATGAAAAACTGTTTTTT.

Only a few counts were recorded for this clonotype. The V gene is TRBV12-5, the J gene TRBJ2-5, with D possibly being TRBD1 (5 bases). This CDR3 is 15 amino acids long. Between the trimmed V and J ends, which lost 1 base and 0 bases, there was a span of 9 bases. Germline values: CDR1 LGHNT, CDR2 FRNRAP. Written as DNA, the CDR3 is TGTGCTAGTGGTTTGGGGACATTGTACCAAGAGACCCAGTACTTC. Its translation is CASGLGTLYQETQYF.

The CDR3 region is CASIIAGSSTDTQYF. The CDR3 DNA is TGTGCCAGCATCATAGCGGGGTCGAGCACAGATACGCAGTATTTT. This chain connects TRBV6-6 to TRBJ2-3; 8 bases match TRBD2. Per the germline V gene, CDR1 is MNHNY and CDR2 is SVGAGI (reference sequence). The V and J ends lost 7 bases and 0 bases, in that order; junction bases with no gene match: 6. CDR3 size: 15 residues.

This clonotype was recorded a few times. V is TRBV6-6 and J is TRBJ2-7, with D tentatively TRBD1 (6 bases). There are 14 residues in the CDR3. The V gene lost 2 bases and the J gene lost 3 bases, with 11 bases spanning the gap. Germline V gene sequence: CDR1 MNHNY, CDR2 SVGAGI (reference sequence). The CDR3 DNA sequence: TGTGCCAGCAGTTACCGGGACACCTTCTACGAGCAGTACGTC. Translation: CASSYRDTFYEQYV.